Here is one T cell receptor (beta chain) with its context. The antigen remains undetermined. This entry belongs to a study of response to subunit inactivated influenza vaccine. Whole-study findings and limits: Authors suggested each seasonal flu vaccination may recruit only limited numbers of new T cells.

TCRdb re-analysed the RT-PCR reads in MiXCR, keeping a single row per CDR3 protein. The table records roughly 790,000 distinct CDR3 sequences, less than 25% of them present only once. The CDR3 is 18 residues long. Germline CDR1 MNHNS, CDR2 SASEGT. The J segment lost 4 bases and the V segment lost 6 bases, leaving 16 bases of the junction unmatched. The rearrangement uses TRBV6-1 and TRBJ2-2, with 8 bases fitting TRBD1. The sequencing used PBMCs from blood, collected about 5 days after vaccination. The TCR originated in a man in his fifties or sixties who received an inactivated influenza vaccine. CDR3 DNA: TGTGCCAGCAGGGGCCGTCGCGGGCAGGGGGCAGTCACCGGGGAGCTGTTTTTT. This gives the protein CASRGRRGQGAVTGELFF.